This TCR beta chain was identified during a study of T cells after yellow fever vaccination (dated 2019 in TCRdb). Describing the broader study: The SMART-Seq v4 Ultra Low Input RNA kit was used to prepare libraries from fractions with low cell numbers. To follow T-cell clones before and after primary and booster YFV17D yellow fever vaccination, bulk TCR alpha and beta repertoires were sequenced over time. Two healthy male donors, one aged 18 to 30 and one aged 30 to 40 years, made up the cohort. Blood was collected at multiple timepoints before and after primary and secondary immunization, and bulk PBMC replicates and cell subsets were isolated.

To note about this clonotype: Its antigen is not yet known. No quality values exist for individual bases; no much larger clone is one base distant.

Trimming removed 3 bases from V and 8 bases from J, leaving 7 bases between the germline ends. The cysteine opens and the phenylalanine closes a CDR3 of 11 amino acids. Kept here is only the CDR3 DNA, which spans 33 bases and is read in frame from base 1. Synthesis of TCR cDNA relied on 5'RACE template switching, a step that introduced a universal primer site along with unique molecular identifiers. Priming for cDNA synthesis came from both the TCR alpha and TCR beta constant segments. Two PCR steps were used to amplify libraries, with sample barcodes and sequencing adapters being added in the second step. Sequencing of the libraries was done on either Illumina HiSeq 2500 (2x100 bp) or NovaSeq (2x150 bp). In the authors' own workflow: MIGEC was used to demultiplex reads and collapse the reads into UMI consensus sequences, and MiXCR was used for V(D)J alignment. Clonotypes responding to the vaccine were identified with edgeR on replicate PBMC samples, with the criteria of FDR below 0.01 and a log2 fold change above 5 up to day 15. Each bulk clonotype received a CD4 or CD8 identity based on whether the sequenced CD4 or CD8 repertoire contained that clonotype at higher abundance. TCRdb passed the public sequencing reads through fastp at Q25 and MiXCR, retaining productive beta sequences. Identical CDR3 protein sequences are pooled into one entry, listed with their most common genes and DNA. The V and J calls, along with clone size, are taken from TCRdb and not from the paper's own processing. This sample has under 600,000 distinct CDR3 sequences in its table, and 21% of those were observed once. Approximately 16% of the sample comes from the top ten.

The treatment or condition label for this specimen denotes: live attenuated yellow fever vaccine strain. At every blood-draw timepoint, two biological replicates of bulk PBMCs were collected. A standard Ficoll-Paque protocol was used to isolate PBMCs from peripheral blood. RNA was extracted with TriZol from bulk PBMCs, CD4 and CD8 fractions, and dextramer-positive and dextramer-negative fractions. Broad study findings and their caveats: The secondary T-cell response was found to be weaker but faster than the primary response, with a peak reached on day 5 rather than on day 15. After the booster, most clones that had expanded after primary vaccination were detected again (around 95% of CD4 and around 88% of CD8), suggesting broad maintenance of memory. Only two donors were included in the study, so the extent to which the findings can be generalized is limited. Computational filtering was needed because FACS-sorted repertoires could contain abundant contaminating clonotypes from the bulk population. A small fraction of clonotypes showed up in both the CD4 and CD8 compartments, probably as a result of convergent recombination.

The chain joins TRBV12-3 or TRBV12-4 to TRBJ1-2; the D segment cannot be called with confidence. The starting material was PBMCs, obtained less than 25 days after the first yellow fever vaccination. The sequence was collected from a man in his late teens or twenties who received the YFV17D yellow fever vaccine. The CDR3 loop reads CASSFQAGYTF. The DNA is as follows: TGTGCCAGCAGTTTTCAGGCCGGCTACACCTTC.